These T cell receptor beta chains were read from a single sample in a study of T cell repertoires in cytomegalovirus infection. One entry per CDR3 protein results from TCRdb running MiXCR on the reads. This table holds just over 150,000 distinct CDR3 sequences, 23% found once. Sequencing input: PBMCs. These receptors were obtained from a human donor in good health (CMV status not recorded). Some clones in this sample may be carry-over from other donors' samples. Both conserved end residues are part of each CDR3. Each record gives: V gene, J gene, CDR3 protein.

v_gene: TRBV11-2
j_gene: TRBJ2-7
CDR3aa: CASSHRGDSYEQYF

v_gene: TRBV11-2
j_gene: TRBJ2-5
CDR3aa: CASSFGTETQYF

v_gene: TRBV7-8
j_gene: TRBJ2-2
CDR3aa: CASRRDRVATGELFF

v_gene: TRBV28
j_gene: TRBJ1-2
CDR3aa: CASDGGRGYTF

v_gene: TRBV6-5
j_gene: TRBJ2-2
CDR3aa: CASSYGAGGDGELFF

v_gene: TRBV28
j_gene: TRBJ1-2
CDR3aa: CASSLSSRGYGYTF

v_gene: TRBV20-1
j_gene: TRBJ2-7
CDR3aa: CSAPGGDYYEQYF

v_gene: TRBV20-1
j_gene: TRBJ2-7
CDR3aa: CSARDERASSYEQYF

v_gene: TRBV12-3/TRBV12-4
j_gene: TRBJ1-2
CDR3aa: CASRPTGYNGYTF

v_gene: TRBV7-6
j_gene: TRBJ2-1
CDR3aa: CASSLAYDRVNEQFF

v_gene: TRBV7-2
j_gene: TRBJ1-1
CDR3aa: CASSSGLGRHF

v_gene: TRBV28
j_gene: TRBJ2-1
CDR3aa: CASSLTSTAQFF

v_gene: TRBV10-3
j_gene: TRBJ1-2
CDR3aa: CAISELISNVPNYGYTF

v_gene: TRBV5-1
j_gene: TRBJ2-1
CDR3aa: CASSLELPFHNEQFF

v_gene: TRBV11-2
j_gene: TRBJ2-7
CDR3aa: CASKGRDYEQYF

v_gene: TRBV7-2
j_gene: TRBJ2-4
CDR3aa: CASSLRGDLFYF

v_gene: TRBV3-1
j_gene: TRBJ1-1
CDR3aa: CVSSQGTGSNTEAFF

v_gene: TRBV28
j_gene: TRBJ2-5
CDR3aa: CASSLRRETQYF

v_gene: TRBV28
j_gene: TRBJ2-5
CDR3aa: CASSQPRDSQETQYF

v_gene: TRBV5-1
j_gene: TRBJ1-1
CDR3aa: CASSLGTGKGAFF

v_gene: TRBV12-3/TRBV12-4
j_gene: TRBJ2-2
CDR3aa: CASRGTENTGELFF

v_gene: TRBV20-1
j_gene: TRBJ1-2
CDR3aa: CSALRQDMIFYGYTF

v_gene: TRBV6-2/TRBV6-3
j_gene: TRBJ1-5
CDR3aa: CASKRQLRQENQPQHF

v_gene: TRBV28
j_gene: TRBJ2-7
CDR3aa: CASRPPPGEQYF

v_gene: TRBV7-8
j_gene: TRBJ2-1
CDR3aa: CASRGAGQGAYNEQFF

v_gene: TRBV12-3/TRBV12-4
j_gene: TRBJ1-4
CDR3aa: CASSSTHLTGDEKLFF

v_gene: TRBV5-1
j_gene: TRBJ2-1
CDR3aa: CASSLSAAHRTSGRNEQFF

v_gene: TRBV7-2
j_gene: TRBJ2-1
CDR3aa: CANSKLNEQFF

v_gene: TRBV7-2
j_gene: TRBJ2-2
CDR3aa: CASSRQGVGMTGELFF

v_gene: TRBV7-3
j_gene: TRBJ2-6
CDR3aa: CASSYLTGTSDPGANVLTF

v_gene: TRBV28
j_gene: TRBJ2-1
CDR3aa: CASSLGGPAHNEQFF

v_gene: TRBV2
j_gene: TRBJ2-7
CDR3aa: CASLPGTGVGVEQYF

v_gene: TRBV9
j_gene: TRBJ2-5
CDR3aa: CASSVGQGTEETQYF

v_gene: TRBV27
j_gene: TRBJ1-5
CDR3aa: CASSPRGSEARPQHF

v_gene: TRBV19
j_gene: TRBJ1-2
CDR3aa: CASSTQANYGYTF

v_gene: TRBV19
j_gene: TRBJ2-1
CDR3aa: CASSTQGGEQFF

v_gene: TRBV20-1
j_gene: TRBJ2-7
CDR3aa: CSATPAGSGGTRSSYEQYF

v_gene: TRBV28
j_gene: TRBJ2-5
CDR3aa: CASSWRAPETQYF

v_gene: TRBV7-2
j_gene: TRBJ1-2
CDR3aa: CASSFPEGPGYGYTF

v_gene: TRBV6-5
j_gene: TRBJ1-1
CDR3aa: CASSYEVDTEAFF

v_gene: TRBV7-2
j_gene: TRBJ2-7
CDR3aa: CASSLASQGRYEQYF

v_gene: TRBV7-2
j_gene: TRBJ2-1
CDR3aa: CASSGLVSYNEQFF

v_gene: TRBV20-1
j_gene: TRBJ2-5
CDR3aa: CSARRLGETQYF

v_gene: TRBV9
j_gene: TRBJ1-2
CDR3aa: CASSGHPGDGYTF

v_gene: TRBV28
j_gene: TRBJ2-1
CDR3aa: CASSRTSVDEQFF

v_gene: TRBV29-1
j_gene: TRBJ2-5
CDR3aa: CSVEDVETQYF

v_gene: TRBV7-8
j_gene: TRBJ1-3
CDR3aa: CASSSRPGTGRSGNTIYF

v_gene: TRBV7-9
j_gene: TRBJ1-2
CDR3aa: CASSPDPDGYTF

v_gene: TRBV7-2
j_gene: TRBJ1-4
CDR3aa: CASSSSTRLRGEKLFF

v_gene: TRBV20-1
j_gene: TRBJ2-5
CDR3aa: CSARDSFQETQYF

v_gene: TRBV28
j_gene: TRBJ2-7
CDR3aa: CASSDHPGLAGESNEQYF